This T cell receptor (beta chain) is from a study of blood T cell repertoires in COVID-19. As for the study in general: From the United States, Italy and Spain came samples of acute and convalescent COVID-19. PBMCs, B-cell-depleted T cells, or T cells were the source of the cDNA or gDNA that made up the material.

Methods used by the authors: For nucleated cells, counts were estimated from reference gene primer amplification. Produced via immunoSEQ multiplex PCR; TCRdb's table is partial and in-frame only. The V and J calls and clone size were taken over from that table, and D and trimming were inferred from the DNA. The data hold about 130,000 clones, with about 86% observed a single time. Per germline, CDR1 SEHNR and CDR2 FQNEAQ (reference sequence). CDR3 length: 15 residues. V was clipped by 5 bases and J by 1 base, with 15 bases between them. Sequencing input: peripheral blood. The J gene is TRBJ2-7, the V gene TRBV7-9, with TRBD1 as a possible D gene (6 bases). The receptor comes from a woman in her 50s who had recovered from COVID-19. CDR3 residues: CASSRRQARSYEQYF. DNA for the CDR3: TGTGCCAGCAGCCGCCGACAGGCGCGGTCCTACGAGCAGTACTTC.